The clone carrying this T cell receptor beta chain showed up many times. Its antigen is as yet unknown. Together with a sample-barcoded 5' primer, a J-beta primer mix was included in a second PCR lasting about 7 to 11 cycles. Via MiXCR, TCRdb re-called the 5' RACE reads, giving one row per CDR3 protein. The data contain just under 900,000 distinct CDR3 sequences, under 30% of them singletons. The sample originates from a study of blood T cells in healthy people across ages. Study findings and constraints: When one million T cells were used, diversity estimates were thought to be underestimates.

The clonotype comes from a woman older than 75 in good health. The specimen was blood.

The CDR3 here is CASSYWRSSYNEQFF. The DNA for the CDR3 is TGTGCCAGCAGTTACTGGCGGAGCTCCTACAATGAGCAGTTCTTC. J is TRBJ2-1 and V is TRBV6-2 or TRBV6-3; D not certain. V lost 1 base and J lost 0, with 7 bases in between. The CDR3 extends over 15 amino acids. Germline-derived CDR1 and CDR2 are MNHEY and SVGEGT.